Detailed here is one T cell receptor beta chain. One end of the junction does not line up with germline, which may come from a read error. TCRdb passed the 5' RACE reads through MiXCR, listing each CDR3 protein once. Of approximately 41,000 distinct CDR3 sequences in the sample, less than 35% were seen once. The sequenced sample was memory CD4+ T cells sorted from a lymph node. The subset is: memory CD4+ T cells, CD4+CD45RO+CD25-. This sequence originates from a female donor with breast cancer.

The CDR3 nucleotides are TGTGCCGGCAGCTCCGGCAGGGCCACTGAAGCTTTCTTT. Translated: CAGSSGRATEAFF. The V gene is TRBV7-3, the J gene TRBJ1-1; a possible D gene is TRBD1 (5 bases). This CDR3 spans 13 amino acids. Germline values: CDR1 SGHTA, CDR2 FQGTGA.